The 26 T cell receptor beta chains in this list originate from one sample, sequenced in a study of T-cell reconstitution after alpha-beta-depleted transplantation in children. Unique molecular identifiers were used in preparing the TCRbeta library. TCRdb processed the PCR reads anew with MiXCR; each CDR3 protein has one entry. Of approximately 590,000 distinct CDR3 sequences detected, roughly a tenth appear once; the ten largest clones hold less than 4.5%. This specimen consisted of PBMCs from the stem cell graft donor, obtained from the stem cell graft. The receptor set was obtained from a human donor who donated a stem cell graft to a child with acute myeloid leukemia.

This clonotype was recorded many times. This chain connects TRBV6-2 or TRBV6-3 to TRBJ2-7, with 7 positions matching TRBD1. This CDR3 is built from 15 residues. Looked up from germline, CDR1 is MNHEY and CDR2 is SVGEGT. The trim removed 6 bases at V and 8 bases at J, leaving 16 bases unmatched. The CDR3, as DNA: TGTGCCAGCAGAAACGACAGGGCAGTTGTGTTCCAGCAGTACTTC. Protein: CASRNDRAVVFQQYF.

V gene TRBV7-2 combines with J gene TRBJ2-1; TRBD2 matches 10 bases. The J segment lost 8 bases and the V segment lost 7 bases, leaving 11 bases of the junction unmatched. Germline CDR1 and CDR2: SGHTA and FQGNSA. CDR3 length equals 15 residues. The CDR3 sequence: CASKTSGPSGDEQFF. As DNA, the CDR3 is TGTGCCAGCAAGACTAGCGGGCCTTCGGGCGATGAGCAGTTCTTC. Variable domain in full (rest from reference TRBV7-2 and TRBJ2-1): GAGVSQSPSNKVTEKGKDVELRCDPISGHTALYWYRQSLGQGLEFLIYFQGNSAPDKSGLPSDRFSAERTGGSVSTLTIQRTQQEDSAVYLCASKTSGPSGDEQFFGPGTRLTVL.

This clonotype has ten or more counts. V and J are TRBV9 and TRBJ2-1; the match to TRBD2 covers 10 bases. The CDR3 sequence is 15 residues long. J gave up 5 bases and V 2 bases, and 4 bases lay outside the gene matches. The germline V gene encodes CDR1 SGDLS and CDR2 YYNGEE. Written as DNA, the CDR3 is TGTGCCAGCAGCGTCGGGACTAGCGTAGACAATGAGCAGTTCTTC. This codes for CASSVGTSVDNEQFF.

Note on this clonotype: This CDR3 is missing its conserved last phenylalanine or tryptophan, likely due to a read error. The chain recombines TRBV20-1 with TRBJ2-2; 7 nucleotides line up with TRBD1. The CDR3 has 12 amino acids. CDR1 and CDR2 (germline): DFQATT, SNEGSKA (reference sequence). V shed 7 bases and J 6 bases; nucleotides not matched to a gene: 5. DNA for the CDR3: TGCAGTGTCGACACAGGGGCCGGGGAGCTGTTTTGT. Translated, it gives CSVDTGAGELFC.

This clonotype has a count of ten or more. The chain has TRBV5-1 and TRBJ2-7, with 8 bases aligning to TRBD1. This CDR3 comprises 15 residues. The trim removed 4 bases at V and 3 bases at J, leaving 9 bases unmatched. Per the germline V gene, CDR1 is SGHRS and CDR2 is YFSETQ. The CDR3 nucleotides are TGCGCCAGCAGCCCGACAGGGGACATATTCTACGAGCAGTACTTC. Its translation: CASSPTGDIFYEQYF. The full variable domain, in which reference TRBV5-1 and TRBJ2-7 provide the parts outside the CDR3, is KAGVTQTPRYLIKTRGQQVTLSCSPISGHRSVSWYQQTPGQGLQFLFEYFSETQRNKGNFPGRFSGRQFSNSRSEMNVSTLELGDSALYLCASSPTGDIFYEQYFGPGTRLTVT.

This chain connects TRBV2 to TRBJ2-4; weak D call: TRBD1 (6 bases). V was pared by 0 bases and J by 7 bases, with 13 bases between. CDR1 and CDR2 (germline): SNHLY, FYNNEI. This CDR3 is 15 amino acids long. The CDR3 region is CASSEAWQGMNIQYF. Here the CDR3 DNA reads TGTGCCAGCAGTGAAGCCTGGCAGGGGATGAACATTCAGTACTTC.

In its sample, this clonotype was seen a few times. This sequence joins TRBV10-2 and TRBJ1-1; tentative D call: TRBD1 (5 bases). V lost 3 bases and J 6 bases, leaving 5 bases between the germline ends. The germline V gene encodes CDR1 WSHSY and CDR2 SAAADI. The CDR3 contains 11 residues. CDR3 protein: CASSDRAEAFF. CDR3 sequence (DNA): TGCGCCAGCAGTGACAGGGCTGAAGCTTTCTTT.

The sample holds a few counts of this clonotype. The chain links TRBV20-1 to TRBJ2-2; possible D gene TRBD1, 5 bases. Germline V gives CDR1 DFQATT, CDR2 SNEGSKA (reference sequence). V was pared by 3 bases and J by 5 bases, with 10 bases between. The CDR3 has 13 amino acids. The CDR3, as DNA: TGCAGTGCTAGTTGGGGCAGTACCGGGGAGCTGTTTTTT. This codes for CSASWGSTGELFF.

The V and J genes are TRBV4-1 and TRBJ2-1; no definite D call. Trimming shortened V by 0 bases and J by 4 bases, and 25 bases separated the two germline ends. The CDR3 is 20 amino acids. The germline gives CDR1 MGHRA, CDR2 YSYEKL. The DNA for the CDR3 is TGCGCCAGCAGCCAAGAATTAAACTATAACCCGGGCGCGCATTACAATGAGCAGTTCTTC. Encoded protein: CASSQELNYNPGAHYNEQFF.

This clonotype was detected a few times. The chain combines TRBV5-1 with TRBJ2-5; perhaps TRBD2 as D (5 bases). V was clipped by 0 bases and J by 5 bases, with 8 bases between them. This CDR3 contains 13 residues. From germline, CDR1 is SGHRS and CDR2 YFSETQ. The CDR3 DNA reads TGCGCCAGCAGCTTGGTAGCGTCGGAGACCCAGTACTTC. Translating gives CASSLVASETQYF.

The chain has TRBV6-5 and TRBJ2-1; D tentatively reads TRBD1 or TRBD2 (5 bases each). The germline gives CDR1 MNHEY, CDR2 SVGAGI. The CDR3 totals 17 residues. V was pared by 2 bases and J by 5 bases, with 19 bases between. In DNA form, the CDR3 reads TGTGCCAGCAGTTACAGAGGGAAGGGAAGGGGAGACAATGAGCAGTTCTTC. It yields the protein CASSYRGKGRGDNEQFF.

This clonotype showed up many times. The chain has TRBV27 and TRBJ2-7; no reliable D call. CDR3 length equals 14 residues. CDR1 MNHEY and CDR2 SMNVEV come from the germline V gene (reference sequence). V lost 6 bases, J lost 3 bases, and 15 bases lay in between. DNA of the CDR3: TGTGCCAGCAGCCGAGCCCTAACCAGCTACGAGCAGTACTTC. Protein sequence: CASSRALTSYEQYF.

The V and J genes are TRBV4-3 and TRBJ2-7; perhaps TRBD2 as D (6 bases). The CDR3 is 16 residues long. The V and J ends lost 2 bases and 7 bases respectively, with 21 bases between them. Germline CDR1 LGHNA, CDR2 YSLEER. The DNA for the CDR3 is TGCGCCAGCAGCCAAACATTTAGCGGACTTTCGGGGGAGCAGTACTTC. Translated: CASSQTFSGLSGEQYF.

This clonotype has a count of ten or more. The chain couples TRBV12-3 or TRBV12-4 to TRBJ2-1; D unclear. The CDR3 totals 12 residues. V was pared by 3 bases and J by 8 bases, with 8 bases between. CDR3 DNA: TGTGCCAGCAGTTTCCATAAGGATGAGCAGTTCTTC. The encoded protein is CASSFHKDEQFF.

This clonotype was seen a handful of times. V and J are TRBV4-1 and TRBJ2-7, with TRBD1 matching 8 bases. CDR3 length: 16 residues. V lost 1 base to trimming and J lost 5 bases; unmatched junction nucleotides: 10. Germline V gene data show CDR1 as MGHRA and CDR2 as YSYEKL. The CDR3 sequence is CASSQGWTGLFHEQYF. The CDR3 region has the DNA TGCGCCAGCAGCCAAGGTTGGACAGGGCTGTTCCACGAGCAGTACTTC.

The gene calls are TRBV29-1 and TRBJ1-2, with no clear D. Between the trimmed V and J ends, which lost 4 bases and 6 bases, there was a span of 6 bases. Germline V gene data show CDR1 as SQVTM and CDR2 as ANQGSEA. The CDR3 consists of 10 residues. CDR3 DNA sequence: TGCAGCGTTGGGGAGGATGGCTACACCTTC. It yields the protein CSVGEDGYTF.

The chain carries TRBV5-6 and TRBJ2-7; 7 bases are a match to TRBD1. CDR1 is SGHDT, CDR2 YYEEEE, per germline. CDR3 length: 14 residues. V gave up 4 bases and J gave up 9 bases; unmatched junction bases: 13. CDR3 sequence: CASSRWGTDLGQYF. The CDR3 DNA follows: TGTGCCAGCAGCAGGTGGGGGACAGACCTCGGGCAGTACTTC. The variable domain in full, completed from reference TRBV5-6 and TRBJ2-7, reads DAGVTQSPTHLIKTRGQQVTLRCSPKSGHDTVSWYQQALGQGPQFIFQYYEEEERQRGNFPDRFSGHQFPNYSSELNVNALLLGDSALYLCASSRWGTDLGQYFGPGTRLTVT.

The V and J genes are TRBV11-1 and TRBJ2-1; D is possibly TRBD2 (6 bases). Trimming shortened V by 1 base and J by 7 bases, and 17 bases separated the two germline ends. The CDR3 covers 16 residues. Germline CDR1 reads SGHAT; CDR2 reads FQDESV (reference sequence). CDR3 sequence reads: CASSLGLVGAGNEQFF. CDR3 in DNA: TGTGCCAGCAGCTTAGGACTAGTGGGAGCAGGGAATGAGCAGTTCTTC. The full variable domain, with the rest looked up from reference TRBV11-1 and TRBJ2-1, is EAEVAQSPRYKITEKSQAVAFWCDPISGHATLYWYRQILGQGPELLVQFQDESVVDDSQLPKDRFSAERLKGVDSTLKIQPAELGDSAMYLCASSLGLVGAGNEQFFGPGTRLTVL.

The chain is built from TRBV29-1 and TRBJ2-3, with TRBD1 matching 10 bases. The length of the CDR3 is 16 residues. The germline V gene has CDR1 SQVTM and CDR2 ANQGSEA. Trimming removed 2 bases from V and 2 bases from J; junction bases left unmatched: 7. CDR3 sequence reads: CSVEIRTGGPTDTQYF. For the CDR3, the DNA is TGCAGCGTTGAAATCCGGACAGGGGGACCCACAGATACGCAGTATTTT.

Only a few counts were recorded for this clonotype. This chain links TRBV7-2 with TRBJ2-3; TRBD1 agrees at 10 bases. This CDR3 comprises 15 residues. Germline CDR1 SGHTA, CDR2 FQGNSA. V lost 5 bases, J lost 2 bases, and 4 bases stayed unmatched. The CDR3 sequence is CASSSRQGATDTQYF. The CDR3 region has the DNA TGTGCCAGCAGCAGCAGACAGGGGGCCACAGATACGCAGTATTTT.

This chain links TRBV25-1 with TRBJ1-2; D remains unclear. This CDR3 is 11 amino acids long. Germline V gene sequence: CDR1 MGHDK, CDR2 SYGVNS. V was cut by 5 bases and J by 9 bases, with 10 bases left in between. CDR3 region: CASSLLGSYTF. CDR3 nucleotides: TGTGCCAGCAGTCTCCTCGGGAGCTACACCTTC.

A note on this clonotype: A much larger clone differs from this one at a single base, so this may be a read error. The chain couples TRBV27 to TRBJ2-3, with 7 positions matching TRBD2. The CDR3 has 14 residues. The ends lost 3 bases at V and 4 bases at J; junction bases unmatched: 4. Germline V lookup: CDR1 MNHEY, CDR2 SMNVEV (reference sequence). The CDR3 nucleotides read TGTGCCAGCAGTTTCTCGGGAGGCTCAGATACGCAGTATTTT. Translating gives CASSFSGGSDTQYF.

This clonotype was counted between two and nine times. This sequence joins TRBV27 and TRBJ2-7; 10 bases fit TRBD1. Germline CDR1 and CDR2: MNHEY and SMNVEV (reference sequence). V lost 5 bases, J lost 5 bases, and 15 bases stayed unmatched. The length of the CDR3 is 17 residues. In DNA form, the CDR3 reads TGTGCCAGCAGTATGATTAAAACCGGGACAGGGGACGACGAGCAGTACTTC. Its protein is CASSMIKTGTGDDEQYF.

This clonotype was observed many times. The CDR3 here is CASSLGPTYNEQFF. In nucleotides, the CDR3 is TGTGCCAGCAGTTTGGGACCCACCTACAATGAGCAGTTCTTC. The chain links TRBV27 to TRBJ2-1; D may be TRBD1 or TRBD2 (5 bases each). Germline loops: CDR1 MNHEY, CDR2 SMNVEV (reference sequence). The CDR3 is made up of 14 amino acids. Trimming pared 3 bases from V and 2 bases from J, leaving 8 bases between.

This clonotype appeared a single time. V usage is TRBV7-9 and J usage is TRBJ2-2; the D is unclear. Trimming shortened V by 5 bases and J by 7 bases, and 23 bases separated the two germline ends. Germline CDR1 SEHNR, CDR2 FQNEAQ (reference sequence). This CDR3 is 17 amino acids long. The CDR3 nucleotides are TGTGCCAGCAGCACCGATGGGATAAAGAGTGGCGGCGGGGAGCTGTTTTTT. It yields the protein CASSTDGIKSGGGELFF.

This clonotype was counted between two and nine times. The chain combines TRBV28 with TRBJ2-7, with D perhaps given as TRBD1 or TRBD2 (6 bases each). Trimming stripped 5 bases from V and 2 bases from J, with 16 bases between. The CDR3 loop spans 15 amino acids. In germline, CDR1 is MDHEN, CDR2 SYDVKM. In nucleotides, the CDR3 is TGTGCCAGCAGTGCCTCGACCGGGGGCCCCTACGAGCAGTACTTC. Protein sequence: CASSASTGGPYEQYF.